This TCR beta chain was recorded in a study of patients and donors after allogeneic stem cell transplantation (dated by TCRdb to about 2020). To note about this clonotype: What antigen it recognizes has not been identified. The sample holds no much larger clone one base away, and base qualities are not on file.

From the cysteine up to the phenylalanine, the CDR3 has a length of 15 residues. Solely the CDR3 DNA is kept, with 45 bases framed from the first base. The germline V gene supplies CDR1 SGDLS and CDR2 YYNGEE. At the junction V is shortened by 4 bases and J by 1 base, with 11 bases in between. Libraries came from RT-PCR. TCRdb shows the sequencer as NextSeq 550. The raw public reads went through TCRdb reprocessing: fastp at Q25, MiXCR clone calling, in-frame beta chains kept. Each entry merges the rows of one CDR3 protein and shows their most common DNA and genes. This sample lists about 400,000 distinct CDR3 sequences; under 20% were detected once. The ten largest clones represent less than 9.5% of the sample.

The sample consisted of blood, either unsorted or a sorted T cell fraction (not recorded which). This TCR derives from a human donor who was either an allogeneic HSCT recipient or a stem cell or donor lymphocyte infusion donor (not recorded which). It is not recorded whose cells these are; they may come from a transplant donor. The V and J genes are TRBV9 and TRBJ2-2; too little of a D gene remains to name it. The nucleotides read TGTGCCAGCAGCCCCCGTACAGAGAACACCGGGGAGCTGTTTTTT. This codes for CASSPRTENTGELFF.